The rows below give T cell receptor beta chains drawn from one sample of a study of blood T cell repertoires in COVID-19. Some clones are missing from TCRdb's copy, which holds only in-frame ones; the method was immunoSEQ multiplex PCR. The data contain about 23,000 clones, about nine tenths of them seen just once; the ten biggest clones take up roughly 12%. Sequenced input: peripheral blood. These receptor sequences come from a woman aged 80 or over with active or convalescent COVID-19. Both conserved end residues are part of each CDR3. A D gene is named only where the DNA matches it firmly. Expanded clones get a size class; other rows say once, few or many, or leave the size out.

V	J	size	D	DNA	CDR3
TRBV19	TRBJ1-5	.	.	TGTGCCAGTAGTACATATGAGGCAGGGTGGGCGCCCCAGCATTTT	CASSTYEAGWAPQHF
TRBV30	TRBJ2-1	.	TRBD2	TGTGCCTGGAGTGTACGGTCAGCGGGGGCCTACAATGAGCAGTTCTTC	CAWSVRSAGAYNEQFF
TRBV18	TRBJ2-5	.	.	TGTGCCAGCTCACCACGCCAGGAAGAGACCCAGTACTTC	CASSPRQEETQYF
TRBV6-5	TRBJ1-6	.	TRBD1	TGTGCCAGCAGTTACGATGGGACAGCGAATTCACCCCTCCACTTT	CASSYDGTANSPLHF
TRBV7-9	TRBJ2-2	.	.	TGTGCCGCCTTCTCAGGGAACACCGGGGAGCTGTTTTTT	CAAFSGNTGELFF
TRBV12-3/TRBV12-4	TRBJ2-5	.	.	TGTGCCAGCACCCTCCAAGAGACCCAGTACTTC	CASTLQETQYF
TRBV4-3	TRBJ1-2	once	TRBD1	TGCGCCAGCAGCCAAGAAGTGGGCAGACAGGGCGGCGGCTACACCTTC	CASSQEVGRQGGGYTF
TRBV3-1/TRBV3-2	TRBJ1-2	.	TRBD1	TGTGCCAGCAGCCAACCTCCGGACAGGACGAGCTACACCTTC	CASSQPPDRTSYTF
TRBV9	TRBJ2-7	few	TRBD2	TGTGCCAGCAGCGTAGAAGGGACTAGCGATATCTACGAGCAGTACTTC	CASSVEGTSDIYEQYF
TRBV6-5	TRBJ2-1	few	TRBD2	TGTGCCTCAGGGAGGGGAGAGGACGATGAGCAGTTCTTC	CASGRGEDDEQFF
TRBV20-1	TRBJ1-1	.	.	TGCAGTGCTAGTACTTTTGCGGCTGAAGCTTTCTTT	CSASTFAAEAFF
TRBV18	TRBJ1-5	.	.	TGTGCCAGCTCACCGGGCCAGCTAACCAATCAGCCCCAGCATTTT	CASSPGQLTNQPQHF
TRBV3-1/TRBV3-2	TRBJ2-1	.	.	TGTGCCAGCAGCCAAGTTGGCCTTCCCCATGAGCAGTTCTTC	CASSQVGLPHEQFF
TRBV7-9	TRBJ2-3	.	TRBD2	TGTGCCAGCAGCGCCAAACTAGCGGATACGCAGTATTTT	CASSAKLADTQYF
TRBV6-5	TRBJ2-7	.	TRBD1	TGTGCCAGCAACATACCGGGACAGAGATACGAGCAGTACTTC	CASNIPGQRYEQYF
TRBV10-3	TRBJ1-3	once	TRBD1	TGTGCCATCAGGGCGACAGGGACTGGAAACACCATATATTTT	CAIRATGTGNTIYF
TRBV7-7	TRBJ1-6	.	TRBD1	TGTGCTAGCAGCCAAACAGGGGGGAATTCACCCCTCCACTTT	CASSQTGGNSPLHF
TRBV29-1	TRBJ1-2	once	.	TGCAGCAGTCAATGGGCTTATGGCTACACCTTC	CSSQWAYGYTF
TRBV10-1	TRBJ2-7	.	TRBD1	TGCGCCAGCAGTGAGTTTGGGACAGGGCCCTACGAGCAGTACTTC	CASSEFGTGPYEQYF
TRBV6-5	TRBJ1-3	.	.	TGTGCCAGCACCCAAGATGGGGCGCCTGGAAACACCATATATTTT	CASTQDGAPGNTIYF
TRBV2	TRBJ1-1	.	TRBD1	TGTGCCAGCAGGGCAGACAGGGGGGGAGCTTTCTTT	CASRADRGGAFF
TRBV5-1	TRBJ2-1	.	TRBD1	TGCGCCAGCAGCCCGGGACAGGAAACAGAGCAGTTCTTC	CASSPGQETEQFF
TRBV5-4	TRBJ2-7	.	TRBD1	TGTGCCAGCAGCTTGTCGGGACAGGGGTTCGAGCAGTACTTC	CASSLSGQGFEQYF
TRBV11-1	TRBJ1-1	.	TRBD1	TGTGCCAGCAGCCCAGGTGACAGGGCAACTGAAGCTTTCTTT	CASSPGDRATEAFF
TRBV6-2/TRBV6-3	TRBJ1-2	.	TRBD1	TGTGCCAGCAGTTACGGCGGGACAGGATCTAGAGGCTACACCTTC	CASSYGGTGSRGYTF
TRBV5-1	TRBJ1-3	.	TRBD1	TGCGCCAGCAGCTTAGGGGGCTGGGCTGGAAACACCATATATTTT	CASSLGGWAGNTIYF
TRBV19	TRBJ1-3	.	TRBD1	TGTGCCAGTAAAGACAGGGGCCACACCATATATTTT	CASKDRGHTIYF
TRBV24-1	TRBJ1-5	.	.	TGTGCCACCAGTGAACAAGGGGGTAGCAATCAGCCCCAGCATTTT	CATSEQGGSNQPQHF
TRBV4-2	TRBJ2-2	.	TRBD2	TGTGCCAGCAGCCAAGATTCAGCGGGGACCGGGGAGCTGTTTTTT	CASSQDSAGTGELFF
TRBV10-1	TRBJ2-1	few	TRBD2	TGCGCCAGCAGTGCTACCGGGTCCCGGGGGGGTGAGCAGTTCTTC	CASSATGSRGGEQFF
TRBV2	TRBJ1-1	.	.	TGTGCCAGCAGTGAAGCCCGAGGGACACCGAACACTGAAGCTTTCTTT	CASSEARGTPNTEAFF
TRBV4-3	TRBJ2-2	.	TRBD1	TGCGCCAGCAGTCATCTTGCCGTCCCAGGGGGCACGGGCACCGGGGAGCTGTTTTTT	CASSHLAVPGGTGTGELFF
TRBV11-3	TRBJ2-1	.	TRBD1	TGTGCCAGCAGCTTAAGAGCCGGACAGGGTGGGAATGAGCAGTTCTTC	CASSLRAGQGGNEQFF
TRBV4-1	TRBJ2-7	.	.	TGCGCCAGCAGCCAAAGGCTTACAGGAGTCTACGAGCAGTACTTC	CASSQRLTGVYEQYF
TRBV9	TRBJ2-1	.	TRBD2	TGTGCCAGCAGCGGACCGGGGGGTTCGTCCTACAATGAGCAGTTCTTC	CASSGPGGSSYNEQFF
TRBV9	TRBJ2-5	.	TRBD1	TGTGCCAGCAGCGTAGGGGTGGGACAGCAAGAGACCCAGTACTTC	CASSVGVGQQETQYF
TRBV19	TRBJ1-1	.	.	TGTGCCAGTAGTATTGAGGGAGGAATGTCGCTAGCTTTCTTT	CASSIEGGMSLAFF
TRBV28	TRBJ1-4	.	.	TGTGCCAGCAGTTTATTGTTCCAAAGCGATGAAAAACTGTTTTTT	CASSLLFQSDEKLFF
TRBV9	TRBJ2-2	.	TRBD1	TGTGCCAGCAGCGGGACAGGACAGGGGCTCTTCACCGGGGAGCTGTTTTTT	CASSGTGQGLFTGELFF
TRBV24-1	TRBJ1-5	.	TRBD1	TGTGCCACCAGTGAGGGAACATTGACAGGGGTGAATCAGCCCCAGCATTTT	CATSEGTLTGVNQPQHF
TRBV4-2	TRBJ2-3	.	.	TGTGCCAGCAGCCGGGGCAGCCTCCCAGATACGCAGTATTTT	CASSRGSLPDTQYF
TRBV7-2	TRBJ1-4	.	.	TGTGCCAGCAGCTTAAGCAGGGGACGGGAAAAACTGTTTTTT	CASSLSRGREKLFF
TRBV9	TRBJ2-7	.	.	TGTGCCAGCAGCGTAGAACAGGGGGGGTACGAGCAGTACTTC	CASSVEQGGYEQYF
TRBV5-4	TRBJ2-5	.	TRBD2	TGTGCCAGCAGCCGCGGGCTAGCGGGGGAGACCCAGTACTTC	CASSRGLAGETQYF
TRBV28	TRBJ2-7	.	TRBD2	TGTGCCAGCAGTCGACTAGCGGAGGGCTACGAGCAGTACTTC	CASSRLAEGYEQYF
TRBV18	TRBJ1-1	.	.	TGTGCCACCGATGGTGGTGGGGCGCAGAACACTGAAGCTTTCTTT	CATDGGGAQNTEAFF
TRBV15	TRBJ1-1	.	.	TGTGCCACCAGCAGAGATGGAACAGGGAAGGCTGAAGCTTTCTTT	CATSRDGTGKAEAFF